This TCR beta chain was identified during a study of blood T cell repertoires in COVID-19. Study-wide context: The United States, Italy and Spain provided the acute and convalescent COVID-19 samples.

Data came from immunoSEQ multiplex PCR; TCRdb stores just in-frame clones and leaves some out. Here the sample spans 40,000 to 45,000 clones, 80% to 90% being singletons. Germline V gene data show CDR1 as SGHVS and CDR2 as FQNEAQ. This CDR3 spans 14 amino acids. V shed 3 bases, J shed 4 bases, and the junction held 1 base outside the gene matches. The count of this clone is one. The J gene is TRBJ2-5, the V gene TRBV7-8; 11 nucleotides line up with TRBD2. This TCR came from a man between 35 and 55 years old with COVID-19, enrolled during active disease. What was sequenced was peripheral blood. The CDR3 loop is CASSFGTSGETQYF. The CDR3 DNA is TGTGCCAGCAGCTTTGGGACTAGCGGAGAGACCCAGTACTTC.